The rows below give T cell receptor beta chains drawn from one sample of a study of T cells in tuberculosis. Repertoires were generated with immunoSEQ multiplex PCR, while TCRdb's copy carries only in-frame clones and drops some. The repertoire holds around 43,000 clones, with about 96% as singletons. Sequenced material: PBMCs. All receptors come from a donor aged 10 to 29 with latent tuberculosis or without tuberculosis infection. The CDR3 runs from the conserved cysteine through the conserved F or W. A D gene is named only where the DNA matches it firmly. Clone size is shown for a subset of rows, as once, few, many or a class of expanded clone.

v_call	clone_size	d_call	j_call	cdr3_length	cdr3_aa	cdr3_nt
TRBV5-8	.	.	TRBJ2-4	13	CASSMERGGIQYF	TGTGCCAGCAGCATGGAGAGGGGAGGCATTCAGTACTTC
TRBV4-3	.	.	TRBJ2-7	15	CASSQDWRGSYEQYF	TGCGCCAGCAGCCAAGATTGGCGGGGATCCTACGAGCAGTACTTC
TRBV7-3	.	.	TRBJ1-2	14	CASSLTPGLYGYTF	TGTGCCAGCAGCTTAACGCCAGGGCTCTATGGCTACACCTTC
TRBV25-1	.	.	TRBJ1-5	18	CASSDRDSNRGSNQPQHF	TGTGCCAGCAGTGACCGGGACTCCAACCGAGGTAGCAATCAGCCCCAGCATTTT
TRBV14	.	TRBD1	TRBJ1-2	14	CASSQVRDSLGYTF	TGTGCCAGCAGCCAAGTCCGGGACAGCCTTGGCTACACCTTC
TRBV5-8	.	.	TRBJ2-3	14	CASSPPYRADTQYF	TGTGCCAGCAGCCCACCGTACAGGGCAGATACGCAGTATTTT
TRBV5-6	.	TRBD2	TRBJ2-7	15	CASTLEIRGDTEQYF	TGTGCCAGCACCTTGGAGATTCGGGGGGATACCGAGCAGTACTTC
TRBV27	.	TRBD1	TRBJ2-7	13	CASGAGGSYEQYF	TGTGCCAGCGGGGCAGGGGGCAGTTACGAGCAGTACTTC
TRBV2	.	.	TRBJ2-7	16	CASSRESEVSSYEQYF	TGTGCCAGCAGTCGCGAGAGCGAGGTTAGCTCCTACGAGCAGTACTTC
TRBV5-6	.	.	TRBJ1-1	16	CASSSRDLTRVTEAFF	TGTGCCAGCAGCTCCCGGGACTTAACTCGGGTAACTGAAGCTTTCTTT
TRBV9	.	.	TRBJ1-1	14	CASSVRGGGTEAFF	TGTGCCAGCAGCGTACGGGGAGGGGGAACTGAAGCTTTCTTT
TRBV19	.	.	TRBJ1-5	14	CASRAGQLVQPQHF	TGTGCCAGTAGGGCTGGACAGCTGGTCCAGCCCCAGCATTTT
TRBV15	.	TRBD1	TRBJ1-2	15	CATSRSDRGFYGYTF	TGTGCCACCAGCAGATCGGACAGGGGATTCTATGGCTACACCTTC
TRBV16	.	.	TRBJ1-5	15	CASSQTEWGDQPQHF	TGTGCCAGCAGCCAAACGGAGTGGGGGGATCAGCCCCAGCATTTT
TRBV6-5	.	.	TRBJ1-2	14	CASRQQGINYGYTF	TGTGCCAGCAGACAACAGGGAATTAACTATGGCTACACCTTC
TRBV5-6	.	.	TRBJ2-3	15	CASSLGQSRTDTQYF	TGTGCCAGCAGCTTGGGACAGAGTCGCACAGATACGCAGTATTTT
TRBV25-1	.	TRBD1	TRBJ2-7	14	CASSVRQGEYEQYF	TGTGCCAGCAGTGTACGACAGGGGGAGTACGAGCAGTACTTC
TRBV27	.	.	TRBJ1-4	15	CASSTWGQTNEKLFF	TGTGCCAGCAGTACCTGGGGGCAGACTAATGAAAAACTGTTTTTT
TRBV11-3	.	.	TRBJ2-3	15	CASSFGGASTDTQYF	TGTGCCAGCAGCTTTGGGGGGGCTAGCACAGATACGCAGTATTTT
TRBV2	.	.	TRBJ1-2	13	CASSLADEGGYTF	TGTGCCAGCAGTTTAGCAGACGAGGGAGGCTACACCTTC
TRBV14	.	.	TRBJ1-2	16	CASSAKPMTGGYGYTF	TGTGCCAGCAGCGCGAAACCGATGACTGGCGGCTATGGCTACACCTTC
TRBV29-1	.	TRBD1	TRBJ1-2	15	CSVVRDRAAGYGYTF	TGCAGCGTTGTCAGGGACAGGGCAGCAGGATATGGCTACACCTTC
TRBV30	.	TRBD1	TRBJ2-3	16	CAWRPQTGGNTDTQYF	TGTGCCTGGAGGCCTCAAACAGGGGGTAACACAGATACGCAGTATTTT
TRBV9	.	TRBD1	TRBJ1-6	15	CASSVETGENSPLHF	TGTGCCAGCAGCGTAGAGACAGGGGAGAATTCACCCCTCCACTTT
TRBV6-6	once	.	TRBJ1-2	14	CASSPPSRGDGYTF	TGTGCCAGCAGTCCGCCGTCCAGGGGCGATGGCTACACCTTC
TRBV6-5	.	TRBD2	TRBJ2-7	14	CASTKAGGPYEQYF	TGTGCCAGCACCAAAGCGGGGGGGCCTTACGAGCAGTACTTC
TRBV5-1	.	.	TRBJ1-2	14	CASSPTGTNYGYTF	TGCGCCAGCAGCCCGACAGGAACTAACTATGGCTACACCTTC
TRBV5-1	.	TRBD1	TRBJ1-1	12	CASSGQGPEAFF	TGCGCCAGCAGTGGACAGGGGCCTGAAGCTTTCTTT
TRBV10-3	.	TRBD1	TRBJ1-2	14	CAIRRGQGGHGYTF	TGTGCCATCAGGAGGGGACAGGGGGGCCATGGCTACACCTTC
TRBV7-3	.	TRBD2	TRBJ2-3	16	CASSAGPGLVTDTQYF	TGTGCCAGCAGCGCGGGACCGGGACTAGTGACAGATACGCAGTATTTT
TRBV7-9	.	.	TRBJ2-1	17	CASSLMFWGPGMREQFF	TGTGCCAGCAGCTTAATGTTTTGGGGGCCTGGTATGCGTGAGCAGTTCTTC
TRBV14	.	.	TRBJ2-7	16	CASSLVPGLRVYEQYF	TGTGCCAGCAGCCTCGTTCCGGGACTTAGGGTCTACGAGCAGTACTTC
TRBV5-8	.	.	TRBJ1-6	15	CASSLDHRAGSPLHF	TGTGCCAGCAGCTTGGACCATAGGGCGGGCTCACCCCTCCACTTT
TRBV30	.	.	TRBJ1-5	14	CAWSVGGTGQPQHF	TGTGCCTGGAGTGTAGGGGGAACGGGGCAGCCCCAGCATTTT
TRBV6-5	once	.	TRBJ1-1	13	CASSYSRDTEAFF	TGTGCCAGCAGTTACTCAAGGGACACCGAAGCTTTCTTT
TRBV29-1	.	.	TRBJ1-6	16	CSVEDLRGSYNSPLHF	TGCAGCGTTGAAGATCTACGGGGATCCTATAATTCACCCCTCCACTTT
TRBV6-5	.	.	TRBJ1-3	15	CASSNPTGLGNTIYF	TGTGCCAGCAGCAACCCAACAGGGTTAGGAAACACCATATATTTT
TRBV2	once	TRBD2	TRBJ2-2	15	CASSIAGANTGELFF	TGTGCCAGCAGTATAGCGGGGGCGAACACCGGGGAGCTGTTTTTT
TRBV6-6	.	.	TRBJ2-2	14	CASRLDGNTGELFF	TGTGCCAGCAGACTAGACGGGAACACCGGGGAGCTGTTTTTT
TRBV4-1	.	.	TRBJ1-6	15	CASSQVAGISSPLHF	TGCGCCAGCAGCCAAGTGGCCGGGATTAGTTCACCCCTCCACTTT
TRBV7-2	.	TRBD2	TRBJ2-7	15	CASSSQLAGAYEQYF	TGTGCCAGCAGCTCCCAACTAGCGGGGGCCTACGAGCAGTACTTC
TRBV30	.	TRBD2	TRBJ2-3	14	CALNRAGGPDTQYF	TGTGCCTTGAACAGAGCGGGAGGCCCAGATACGCAGTATTTT
TRBV20-1	.	.	TRBJ1-1	11	CSARTPSEAFF	TGCAGTGCTAGGACACCTTCTGAAGCTTTCTTT
TRBV11-1	once	.	TRBJ1-1	18	CASSGWEHRASRTPEAFF	TGTGCCAGCAGCGGATGGGAACACAGGGCTTCTCGTACCCCTGAAGCTTTCTTT
TRBV25-1	.	.	TRBJ1-4	14	CASSTGKTNEKLFF	TGTGCCAGCTCTACAGGGAAAACTAATGAAAAACTGTTTTTT
TRBV5-1	once	TRBD1	TRBJ2-2	16	CASSHKGASNTGELFF	TGCGCCAGCAGCCATAAGGGGGCCTCGAACACCGGGGAGCTGTTTTTT
TRBV12-2	.	.	TRBJ1-1	18	CASRLAPELSHPEAEAFF	TGTGCAAGTCGCTTAGCGCCAGAGTTGTCCCACCCGGAGGCTGAAGCTTTCTTT
TRBV7-2	.	.	TRBJ1-2	14	CASSLAPGVVGYTF	TGTGCCAGCAGCTTAGCGCCGGGGGTAGTGGGCTACACCTTC
TRBV7-9	few	TRBD1	TRBJ1-2	15	CASSLVRDSEYGYTF	TGTGCCAGCAGCTTAGTCAGGGACAGCGAATATGGCTACACCTTC
TRBV28	.	.	TRBJ2-2	16	CASSLFPGKDTGELFF	TGTGCCAGCAGTTTATTTCCGGGAAAAGACACCGGGGAGCTGTTTTTT